This TCR beta chain is drawn from a study of identical twins (dated by TCRdb to the mid-2010s). Concerning the study at large: To test whether fetal clonotypes persist, the study used deep sequencing on TCR alpha and beta repertoires from monozygotic twins, unrelated adults of various ages, and cord blood. To rule out contamination, the twin experiments were replicated at different times with different library preparation protocols.

Every donor in the study was a healthy Caucasian. Three pairs of female monozygotic twins, all aged 18 to 29 years, were included in the twin cohort. Miltenyi CD45RO+ enrichment and human naive T-cell isolation kits were used to isolate memory (CD45RO+) and naive T cells from PBMC. Concerning this clonotype itself: Its specific antigen is unknown. No per-base quality is available; no much larger clone lies one base away.

Results the study describes overall, beyond this receptor: Zero-insertion analyses could be partly confounded by invariant T cells such as MAIT and iNKT, although diverse VJ usage argued against such confounding for most clonotypes. Fewer insertions were carried by abundant cord blood beta clonotypes; a weaker similar trend was observed in young adult naive repertoires, while no such trend was observed in memory repertoires. Compared with coincidental sharing between unrelated individuals, an excess of low generation-probability sequences was observed among out-of-frame TCR alpha sequences shared between twins. A weaker excess of twin sharing was found in beta out-of-frame sequences because the signal-to-noise ratio was lowered by fewer shared sequences. Because the same donors could not be followed over many years, the conclusions relied on cross-sectional statistical analysis. Recombination models systematically underestimated out-of-frame TCR alpha sharing in monozygotic twins but agreed with sharing between unrelated individuals.

CDR1 DFQATT and CDR2 SNEGSKA are derived from the germline V gene (reference sequence). Taken from cysteine to phenylalanine, the CDR3 has 12 residues. The read is trimmed to its CDR3 DNA, 36 bases read in frame from base 1. V is shortened by 2 bases, J by 4 bases, and the region joining them spans 9 bases. Libraries were built with 5' RACE. Sequencing instrument: Illumina HiSeq 2000. Template switching added a universal primer binding site, and the final cDNA carried a unique molecular identifier that allowed TCR cDNA molecules to be counted accurately. Specific primers in the conserved constant-segment region were used to synthesize first-strand cDNA for TCR alpha and beta chains. To control for contamination, every cDNA library was double barcoded, receiving both a SMART-Mk sample barcode and Illumina barcodes. TruSeq adapter sequences along with Illumina sample barcodes were introduced in two successive PCR steps. The Illumina HiSeq platform was used with custom primers to sequence TCR alpha and beta cDNA libraries. As for how the authors treated the data: Raw reads were processed with MiGEC to extract unique molecular identifiers, and MiXCR was used to determine CDR3 positions. For each individual, recombination models were inferred using an EM algorithm with the repgenHMM and IGoR tools. Shared clonotype analysis was performed with the tcR package in R, normalizing sharing by the product of cloneset sizes. To study raw recombination free of thymic and clonal selection effects, out-of-frame nonproductive sequences were analyzed. TCRdb trimmed the raw reads at Q25, called clones with MiXCR and kept productive beta chains. Each entry is one CDR3 protein sequence, shown with its most common DNA and genes. The V and J calls reflect TCRdb's pipeline rather than the authors' work. Across this sample there are hundreds of thousands of distinct CDR3 sequences, with roughly 8.6% seen only once. In total, the top ten clones hold around 2.1% of the sample.

These records were also assigned to another study, of yellow fever vaccine responses in identical twins. Per that second paper: The T cell response to vaccination in identical twins was reported by the authors to appear partly convergent and partly personalized. In the study, vaccine-responding T cell clones were precisely tracked in identical twins.

This receptor was obtained from a woman under 30 in good health. Sequenced material: memory (CD45RO+) T cells sorted from blood. The cell subset or site label here, explained by the study, means: CD45RO+ enriched T cells. The chain was built from TRBV20-1 and TRBJ2-7, with the identity of the D gene unclear. The sequenced DNA: TGCAGTGCTAGAAGGGCCAGATACGAGCAGTACTTC. It translates as CSARRARYEQYF.